The 29 T cell receptor beta chains presented below share a single source sample, sequenced in a study of cytomegalovirus exposure and HLA in healthy donors. PCR was performed using 60 Vbeta and 13 Jbeta primers. Here immunoSEQ multiplex PCR was the method, and the copy in TCRdb shows in-frame clones only, minus some. The sample records some 250,000 clones, 82% being singletons. The sequencing sample was made of PBMCs. The source is a woman between 40 and 55 years old in good health and CMV-seropositive.

V is TRBV19 and J is TRBJ1-1; D perhaps matches TRBD1 (6 bases). Trimming removed 3 bases at V and 8 bases at J, with 16 bases between. The length of the CDR3 is 14 residues. Germline V CDR1 and CDR2: LNHDA, SQIVND (reference sequence). The CDR3 DNA follows: TGTGCCAGTAGTATGGGGGCAGGTTACGGGGAAGCTTTCTTT. Translating gives CASSMGAGYGEAFF. Supplemented by reference TRBV19 and TRBJ1-1, the full variable domain reads DGGITQSPKYLFRKEGQNVTLSCEQNLNHDAMYWYRQDPGQGLRLIYYSQIVNDFQKGDIAEGYSVSREKKESFPLTVTSAQKNPTAFYLCASSMGAGYGEAFFGQGTRLTVV.

The chain is built from TRBV6-5 and TRBJ1-1; D remains unclear. Deletions cut 6 bases from V and 1 base from J, with 9 bases between. CDR1 and CDR2 from the germline V gene are MNHEY and SVGAGI. This CDR3 comprises 13 residues. The CDR3 coding sequence is TGTGCCAGCAGCCTAACAGAGAACACTGAAGCTTTCTTT. Amino acid sequence: CASSLTENTEAFF.

V and J are TRBV11-3 and TRBJ2-7; 8 bases are a match to TRBD1. Germline V lookup: CDR1 SGHNT, CDR2 YENEEA. This CDR3 comprises 13 residues. J gave up 4 bases and V 5 bases, and 4 bases lay outside the gene matches. The CDR3 here is CASSAGGGYEQYF. The CDR3 bases are TGTGCCAGCAGCGCAGGGGGCGGGTACGAGCAGTACTTC.

The genes are TRBV7-8 and TRBJ2-7, with TRBD1 matching 7 bases. This CDR3 spans 17 amino acids. CDR1 is SGHVS and CDR2 is FQNEAQ in the germline V gene. The ends lost 5 bases at V and 3 bases at J; junction bases unmatched: 16. The CDR3 sequence: CASSPPKGALSLYEQYF. Here the CDR3 DNA reads TGTGCCAGCAGCCCCCCAAAGGGGGCCCTATCACTCTACGAGCAGTACTTC.

Only one count was recorded for this clone. The J gene is TRBJ1-6, the V gene TRBV13; TRBD1 aligns across 9 bases. Germline CDR1 and CDR2: PRHDT and FYEKMQ (reference sequence). Trimming at V came to 5 bases and at J to 9 bases, leaving 5 bases not matched to a gene. The CDR3 consists of 14 residues. CDR3 nucleotides: TGTGCCAGCAGCCAAGACAGGGGGAGTTCACCCCTCCACTTT. Its translation is CASSQDRGSSPLHF.

J is TRBJ1-5 and V is TRBV7-2; 7 positions match TRBD1. The germline CDR1 and CDR2 sequences are SGHTA and FQGNSA. The CDR3 is made up of 14 amino acids. V trimming: 5 bases; J trimming: 3 bases; junction bases outside the gene matches: 4. In DNA form, the CDR3 reads TGTGCCAGCAGCATGACAGGGACCAATCAGCCCCAGCATTTT. Its protein is CASSMTGTNQPQHF.

The V call is TRBV7-3, the J call TRBJ2-2; 8 nucleotides agree with TRBD1. Germline trimming cut 4 bases from V and 6 bases from J; bases unmatched to any gene: 4. Germline V lookup: CDR1 SGHTA, CDR2 FQGTGA. This CDR3 is built from 14 residues. The CDR3 DNA sequence: TGTGCCAGCAGCTCGGACAGGGCGGCCGGGGAGCTGTTTTTT. It specifies CASSSDRAAGELFF.

The chain has TRBV5-5 and TRBJ1-2; 8 nucleotides line up with TRBD1. CDR1 is SGHKS and CDR2 is YYEKEE in the germline V gene (reference sequence). V lost 3 bases, J lost 3 bases, and 7 bases stayed unmatched. This CDR3 is 15 amino acids long. The CDR3 is CASSWSGTGDYGYTF. In DNA, the CDR3 is TGTGCCAGCAGCTGGTCCGGGACAGGCGACTATGGCTACACCTTC.

J is TRBJ1-2 and V is TRBV15, with a possible D match to TRBD1 (5 bases). The CDR3 sequence is 12 residues long. V shed 4 bases and J shed 7 bases, with 10 bases lying between them. CDR1 is LNHNV and CDR2 is YYDKDF in the germline V gene (reference sequence). CDR3 protein: CATSKGSVGYTF. The DNA for the CDR3 is TGTGCCACCAGCAAGGGGTCCGTTGGCTACACCTTC.

The chain combines TRBV6-6 with TRBJ2-7; 7 bases map to TRBD1. V shed 2 bases and J 5 bases; nucleotides not matched to a gene: 9. Germline V gene sequence: CDR1 MNHNY, CDR2 SVGAGI (reference sequence). The CDR3 runs 15 residues. The CDR3 here is CASSYPGTAQDEQYF. DNA for the CDR3: TGTGCCAGCAGTTACCCAGGGACAGCACAGGACGAGCAGTACTTC.

This clone was counted a few times. This chain links TRBV19 with TRBJ1-2; possibly TRBD1 for D (5 bases). V was shortened by 3 bases and J by 4 bases, with 18 bases between the two germline ends. The germline CDR1 and CDR2 sequences are LNHDA and SQIVND (reference sequence). The CDR3 extends over 16 amino acids. CDR3 sequence: CASSMGRVDVPYGYTF. The CDR3 bases are TGTGCCAGTAGTATGGGCAGGGTGGACGTTCCCTATGGCTACACCTTC.

This rearrangement joins TRBV19 to TRBJ1-2, with a weak D call TRBD1 (5 bases). The CDR3 extends over 14 amino acids. Germline loops: CDR1 LNHDA, CDR2 SQIVND (reference sequence). Trimming took off 5 bases at V and 4 bases at J, with 14 bases between the two ends. This CDR3 is CASSPSGDRYGYTF. The CDR3 DNA follows: TGTGCCAGTAGTCCCTCGGGGGACCGCTATGGCTACACCTTC.

In this sample, this clone turned up a few times. The J gene is TRBJ1-1, the V gene TRBV5-1, with D perhaps matching TRBD1 (6 bases). Germline loops: CDR1 SGHRS, CDR2 YFSETQ. The V end was cut by 3 bases, the J end by 2 bases, with 8 bases between. The CDR3 length is 13 residues. CDR3 DNA sequence: TGCGCCAGCAGCTGGACAGCTAACACTGAAGCTTTCTTT. This sequence encodes CASSWTANTEAFF. The full variable domain, in which reference TRBV5-1 and TRBJ1-1 provide the parts outside the CDR3, is KAGVTQTPRYLIKTRGQQVTLSCSPISGHRSVSWYQQTPGQGLQFLFEYFSETQRNKGNFPGRFSGRQFSNSRSEMNVSTLELGDSALYLCASSWTANTEAFFGQGTRLTVV.

The chain couples TRBV7-9 to TRBJ1-1; no clear D gene. Trimming took 5 bases from V and 4 from J, leaving 14 bases between them. Germline lookup yields CDR1 SEHNR and CDR2 FQNEAQ (reference sequence). CDR3 length equals 14 residues. Here the CDR3 reads CASSLGLLSTEAFF. CDR3 nucleotide sequence: TGTGCCAGCAGCCTCGGACTTCTTAGCACTGAAGCTTTCTTT.

J is TRBJ2-2 and V is TRBV7-9; 7 nucleotides line up with TRBD1. Germline V gene lookup returns CDR1 SEHNR and CDR2 FQNEAQ (reference sequence). J was trimmed by 5 bases and V by 5 bases; bases with no gene match: 8. The CDR3 sequence is 15 residues long. The CDR3, as DNA: TGTGCCAGCAGCCGATTGACAGGGATTACCGGGGAGCTGTTTTTT. It encodes CASSRLTGITGELFF.

This chain joins TRBV6-1 and TRBJ1-2; D possibly corresponds to TRBD1 (6 bases). Germline V CDR1 and CDR2: MNHNS, SASEGT. CDR3 size: 14 residues. Trimming removed 6 bases at V and 8 bases at J, with 19 bases between. CDR3 residues: CASRAGAPTWGYTF. The CDR3 DNA reads as TGTGCCAGCAGGGCAGGGGCCCCGACCTGGGGCTACACCTTC.

The V and J genes are TRBV6-1 and TRBJ2-7; D gene unclear. The germline V and J ends were trimmed by 2 bases and 5 bases, with 10 bases remaining between them. The germline CDR1 and CDR2 sequences are MNHNS and SASEGT. The CDR3 is 13 amino acids. The CDR3 protein is CASSERGTNEQYF. In DNA, the CDR3 is TGTGCCAGCAGTGAACGAGGCACCAACGAGCAGTACTTC.

This clone is a singleton in its sample. The chain links TRBV27 to TRBJ2-5; D is possibly TRBD1 (5 bases). Germline CDR1 MNHEY, CDR2 SMNVEV (reference sequence). The CDR3 has 13 residues. V lost 9 bases, J lost 2 bases, and 13 bases lay in between. Here the CDR3 reads CASCRAGQETQYF. CDR3 nucleotides: TGTGCCAGTTGCCGGGCAGGGCAAGAGACCCAGTACTTC.

This clone was counted a single time. One end of the junction varies from germline; a read error may be responsible. The V gene is TRBV7-9, the J gene TRBJ2-7; 10 bases are shared with TRBD1. The CDR3 covers 11 residues. Germline CDR1 is SEHNR and CDR2 is FQNEAQ (reference sequence). The CDR3 DNA reads TGTGCCAGCAGCTTAGAGGGGACAGGGGACTTC. Translation: CASSLEGTGDF. Supplemented by reference TRBV7-9 and TRBJ2-7, the full variable domain reads DTGVSQNPRHKITKRGQNVTFRCDPISEHNRLYWYRQTLGQGPEFLTYFQNEAQLEKSRLLSDRFSAERPKGSFSTLEIQRTEQGDSAMYLCASSLEGTGDFGPGTRLTVT.

The CDR3 nucleotides read TGTGCCAGCAGGGGGGCCGGGACCGGGGAGCTGTTTTTT. Translating it yields CASRGAGTGELFF. This chain joins TRBV9 and TRBJ2-2, with a possible D match to TRBD1 (6 bases). The ends were cut back, 5 bases at V and 5 bases at J, with 10 bases in the middle. This CDR3 is 13 amino acids long. The germline V gene has CDR1 SGDLS and CDR2 YYNGEE.

This clone was seen a single time. The chain joins TRBV4-2 to TRBJ1-1; TRBD1 might be the D (6 bases). CDR1 is LGHNA and CDR2 is YNFKEQ in the germline V gene. The CDR3 spans 15 residues. Trimming took 0 bases from V and 7 from J, leaving 15 bases between them. CDR3 in amino acids: CASSQEALQGDEAFF. DNA for the CDR3: TGTGCCAGCAGCCAAGAAGCGTTACAGGGAGATGAAGCTTTCTTT.

V and J are TRBV9 and TRBJ1-1; weak D call: TRBD1 (6 bases). This CDR3 is 14 amino acids long. Germline CDR1 is SGDLS and CDR2 is YYNGEE. V was trimmed by 3 bases and J by 6 bases, leaving 15 bases between them. The chain's CDR3 is CASSALQGMSEAFF. The CDR3 nucleotides read TGTGCCAGCAGCGCACTACAGGGAATGTCTGAAGCTTTCTTT.

This rearrangement joins TRBV27 to TRBJ2-2; 9 nucleotides agree with TRBD1. The germline CDR1 and CDR2 sequences are MNHEY and SMNVEV (reference sequence). This CDR3 region has 19 residues. Trimming cost V 5 bases and J 4 bases; bases outside gene matches: 17. CDR3 nucleotide sequence: TGTGCCAGCAGTCGGTTCACGGGACAGGGATATGAGAGCACCGGGGAGCTGTTTTTT. Translation: CASSRFTGQGYESTGELFF.

V gene TRBV19 combines with J gene TRBJ1-5, with D possibly matching TRBD1 (5 bases). Deletions cut 2 bases from V and 3 bases from J, with 14 bases between. Germline V gene lookup returns CDR1 LNHDA and CDR2 SQIVND (reference sequence). CDR3 size: 16 residues. CDR3 in DNA: TGTGCCAGTAGTATAAATGCTGCAGGGTTCAATCAGCCCCAGCATTTT. Protein sequence: CASSINAAGFNQPQHF.

The chain combines TRBV6-5 with TRBJ1-1, with D unresolved. V lost 0 bases, J lost 1 base, and 12 bases lay in between. This CDR3 contains 16 residues. Germline CDR1 reads MNHEY; CDR2 reads SVGAGI. CDR3 residues: CASSYSSDGANTEAFF. The CDR3 coding sequence is TGTGCCAGCAGTTACTCTTCTGATGGAGCGAACACTGAAGCTTTCTTT.

About this clone itself: The same CDR3 arises from other DNA sequences in this sample as well. The V and J genes are TRBV9 and TRBJ2-1; D call uncertain. CDR3 length equals 15 residues. Germline V lookup: CDR1 SGDLS, CDR2 YYNGEE. Trimming stripped 0 bases from V and 4 bases from J, with 11 bases between. Here the CDR3 reads CASSVGLAPYNEQFF. The CDR3 region has the DNA TGTGCCAGCAGCGTAGGTCTGGCCCCATACAATGAGCAGTTCTTC.

CDR3 in DNA: TGTGCCAGCAGCCGACGGGGACAGGGGGCCGCCCCCGAGCAGTACTTC. This translates into CASSRRGQGAAPEQYF. The gene calls are TRBV6-6 and TRBJ2-7; 12 bases match TRBD1. CDR1 and CDR2 (germline): MNHNY, SVGAGI (reference sequence). This CDR3 comprises 16 residues. J was trimmed by 6 bases and V by 6 bases; bases with no gene match: 12.

The rearrangement links TRBV29-1 to TRBJ1-1; 7 bases align to TRBD1. CDR1 and CDR2 (germline): SQVTM, ANQGSEA. This CDR3 has 15 amino acids. The J segment lost 0 bases and the V segment lost 6 bases, leaving 10 bases of the junction unmatched. CDR3 loop: CSVPLGQYMNTEAFF. In nucleotides, the CDR3 is TGCAGCGTCCCCCTGGGACAGTACATGAACACTGAAGCTTTCTTT.

The CDR3 loop is CASSFRGGSSYNEQFF. In nucleotides, the CDR3 is TGCGCCAGCAGCTTTAGAGGGGGCAGCTCCTACAATGAGCAGTTCTTC. The V and J genes are TRBV5-1 and TRBJ2-1, with 7 bases identical to TRBD1. Trimming took 2 bases from V and 0 from J; bases not matched to a gene: 5. Per the germline V gene, CDR1 is SGHRS and CDR2 is YFSETQ. This CDR3 spans 16 amino acids.